The clone carrying this T cell receptor (beta chain) came up many times. Its specificity is not known. In TCRdb, the PCR reads were re-called with MiXCR into one record per CDR3 protein. The repertoire has hundreds of thousands of distinct CDR3 sequences, 25% of them found once; the top ten carry 0.7% to 0.95%. Naive CD8 T cell sorting was performed on the CD8+CD4-CCR7+CD45RA+ phenotype. Germline CDR1 SGHVS, CDR2 FNYEAQ. Trimming removed 3 bases at V and 3 bases at J, with 5 bases between. The CDR3 runs 13 residues. These data come from a study of molecular identifiers for immune sequencing clone quantification. Background on the study: RNA from approximately 20,000 or 98,000 naive CD8 cells was split five ways in replicates, with four sequenced.

Study-wide results and caveats: Spiked Jurkat TCR RNA equal to one cell could reportedly be picked out among some 1 million naive cells. Highly expanded clone sizes could end up underestimated if a barcode were shared by identical TCR molecules.

The TCR comes from a human donor in good health. Some libraries in this study had Jurkat cell RNA spiked in. The sequenced sample consisted of naive CD8+ T cells from blood, with Jurkat cell RNA spiked in. As to subset: FACS-sorted CD8+CD4-CCR7+CD45RA+ naive T cells. V is TRBV7-6 and J is TRBJ2-2, with D uncertain. The CDR3 is CASSFGDTGELFF. CDR3 nucleotides: TGTGCCAGCAGCTTCGGTGACACCGGGGAGCTGTTTTTT.